Listed below are T cell receptor beta chains from one sample, sequenced in a study of blood T cell repertoires in COVID-19. Method: immunoSEQ multiplex PCR; TCRdb's copy keeps in-frame clones and lacks some. The table lists 130,000 to 150,000 clones, more than 75% of them singletons. The sample consisted of PBMCs or T cells enriched from blood (not recorded which). These receptors came from a woman younger than 45 with acute COVID-19. The CDR3 runs from the conserved cysteine through the conserved F or W. D genes are given only for firm matches.

D,V,J,DNA,CDR3
-,TRBV2,TRBJ1-3,TGTGCCAGCATTCCCCTCGGTGTGGGAAACACCATATATTTT,CASIPLGVGNTIYF
TRBD1,TRBV7-6,TRBJ1-3,TGTGCCAGCAGCCCCTTAACGTCGACAGGGTCGGGAAACACCATATATTTT,CASSPLTSTGSGNTIYF
-,TRBV7-2,TRBJ1-4,TGTGCCAGCAGCTTAGAAGGGGTGTCTCAACTTACTAATGAAAAACTGTTTTTT,CASSLEGVSQLTNEKLFF
-,TRBV5-1,TRBJ2-5,TGCGCCAGCAGCTCTTCCGGGGTACTGGAGACCCAGTACTTC,CASSSSGVLETQYF
TRBD1,TRBV16,TRBJ1-5,TGTGCCAGCAGCCAATCACCAGGGGGCCACCAGCCCCAGCATTTT,CASSQSPGGHQPQHF
TRBD1,TRBV7-9,TRBJ2-7,TGTGCCAGCAGCTCGAACAGGGGGGACTACGAGCAGTACTTC,CASSSNRGDYEQYF
TRBD1,TRBV9,TRBJ2-2,TGTGCCAGCAGCGCCCGGGACAGTCCCACCGGGGAGCTGTTTTTT,CASSARDSPTGELFF
-,TRBV18,TRBJ2-6,TGTGCCAGCTCAGGTATAGCTGGGGCCAACGTCCTGACTTTC,CASSGIAGANVLTF
-,TRBV30,TRBJ2-3,TGTGCGGCTGGGATGGCCAGGGGCACAGATACGCAGTATTTT,CAAGMARGTDTQYF
TRBD1,TRBV28,TRBJ1-2,TGTGCCAGCAGTGGACTCGGGACAGCTTTACCGGGAACCTATGGCTACACCTTC,CASSGLGTALPGTYGYTF
-,TRBV7-2,TRBJ2-5,TGTGCCAGCAGCTTCTTCGGCCAAGAGACCCAGTACTTC,CASSFFGQETQYF
TRBD2,TRBV27,TRBJ2-3,TGTGCCAGCACACAGCGGGAGGGAACAGATACGCAGTATTTT,CASTQREGTDTQYF
TRBD1,TRBV5-4,TRBJ1-2,TGTGCCAGCAGCCAACCGGACAGGAACTATGGCTACACCTTC,CASSQPDRNYGYTF
TRBD2,TRBV10-3,TRBJ2-1,TGTGCCACCGAAGAGAGCGGGAGGATTCACGGTGAGCAGTTCTTC,CATEESGRIHGEQFF
-,TRBV5-4,TRBJ1-4,TGTGCCAGCAGCTTAGCCCGGGAGGGTGAAAAACTGTTTTTT,CASSLAREGEKLFF